This is a list of T cell receptor beta chains from one sample in a study of metastatic and nonmetastatic thyroid tumors. TCRdb re-clonotyped the PCR reads via MiXCR. The sample includes roughly 98,000 clones, 14% to 15% of them seen just once. Sequenced material: blood. The receptors originated from a female donor with papillary thyroid cancer or a benign thyroid nodule (not recorded which). Some clones in this sample may be carry-over from other donors' samples. Both conserved end residues are part of each CDR3. The D gene is left open where the match is weak. The size entry is marked missing in some rows and otherwise reads once, few, many or a size class.

j_gene: TRBJ2-2
v_gene: TRBV13
abundance: many
d_gene: NA
CDR3nt: TGTGCCAGCAGCGGAAGCGGCGGGGAGCTGTTTTTT
CDR3aa: CASSGSGGELFF

j_gene: TRBJ1-2
v_gene: TRBV6-1
abundance: NA
d_gene: NA
CDR3nt: TGTGCCAGCAGGCTACAGACAGACTATGGCTACACCTTC
CDR3aa: CASRLQTDYGYTF

j_gene: TRBJ2-5
v_gene: TRBV5-1
abundance: NA
d_gene: TRBD1
CDR3nt: TGCGCCAGCAGATCATCCGGGACAGGGGCTCAAGAGACCCAGTACTTC
CDR3aa: CASRSSGTGAQETQYF

j_gene: TRBJ2-3
v_gene: TRBV9
abundance: few
d_gene: TRBD2
CDR3nt: TGTGCCAGCAGCGTAGAGGGGACTATCGGGGGGGTAAACACAGATACGCAGTATTTT
CDR3aa: CASSVEGTIGGVNTDTQYF

j_gene: TRBJ1-4
v_gene: TRBV9
abundance: many
d_gene: NA
CDR3nt: TGTGCCAGCAGCCGGGACACAGCAACTAATGAAAAACTGTTTTTT
CDR3aa: CASSRDTATNEKLFF

j_gene: TRBJ2-7
v_gene: TRBV6-2/TRBV6-3
abundance: few
d_gene: TRBD2
CDR3nt: TGTGCCAGCATCGGGGACTACCTTATAACCCAGCATTACTTC
CDR3aa: CASIGDYLITQHYF

j_gene: TRBJ2-7
v_gene: TRBV7-2
abundance: many
d_gene: NA
CDR3nt: TGTGCCAGCAGCTTAGTGGGCGGGCCAGCCTACGAGCAGTACTTC
CDR3aa: CASSLVGGPAYEQYF

j_gene: TRBJ1-5
v_gene: TRBV19
abundance: many
d_gene: TRBD1
CDR3nt: TGTGCCAGTATCCCGACAGGGCCGAGCAATCAGCCCCAGCATTTT
CDR3aa: CASIPTGPSNQPQHF

j_gene: TRBJ1-5
v_gene: TRBV27
abundance: many
d_gene: NA
CDR3nt: TGTGCCAGCAGATACAGGGCGAGCAATCAGCCCCAGCATTTT
CDR3aa: CASRYRASNQPQHF

j_gene: TRBJ1-1
v_gene: TRBV12-3/TRBV12-4
abundance: NA
d_gene: NA
CDR3nt: TGTGCCAGCAGTTTACCGCAGGTGGGGCACACTGAAGCTTTCTTT
CDR3aa: CASSLPQVGHTEAFF

j_gene: TRBJ1-2
v_gene: TRBV20-1
abundance: many
d_gene: NA
CDR3nt: TGCAGTGCTAGAATTGGAGAAGGCTACACCTTC
CDR3aa: CSARIGEGYTF

j_gene: TRBJ2-7
v_gene: TRBV27
abundance: NA
d_gene: TRBD2
CDR3nt: TGTGCCAGCAGTGTAAGCGGGAGGGCCTACGATCAGTACTTC
CDR3aa: CASSVSGRAYDQYF

j_gene: TRBJ1-2
v_gene: TRBV27
abundance: many
d_gene: NA
CDR3nt: TGTGCCAGCAGTCCAGGTACAGCACTCTATGGCTACACCTTC
CDR3aa: CASSPGTALYGYTF

j_gene: TRBJ1-5
v_gene: TRBV12-3/TRBV12-4
abundance: NA
d_gene: NA
CDR3nt: TGTGCCAGCAGGCCCAAAGGGTGTGGATATAGCAATCAGCCCCAGCATTTT
CDR3aa: CASRPKGCGYSNQPQHF

j_gene: TRBJ2-7
v_gene: TRBV11-2
abundance: NA
d_gene: NA
CDR3nt: TGTGCCAGTAGTGCCGGGTCGGGCACGAGGGCGTACGAGCAGTACTTC
CDR3aa: CASSAGSGTRAYEQYF

j_gene: TRBJ1-4
v_gene: TRBV5-1
abundance: many
d_gene: TRBD1
CDR3nt: TGCGCCAGCAGCTTGGCCCTTGACAGGGGGGAAAAACTGTTTTTT
CDR3aa: CASSLALDRGEKLFF

j_gene: TRBJ2-7
v_gene: TRBV10-3
abundance: many
d_gene: NA
CDR3nt: TGTGCCATCAGTGAGAAGCAGCAGTCCTACGAGCAGTACTTC
CDR3aa: CAISEKQQSYEQYF

j_gene: TRBJ2-1
v_gene: TRBV30
abundance: many
d_gene: TRBD1
CDR3nt: TGTGCCTGGGAAAAAACAGGGGGCCACAATGAGCAGTTCTTC
CDR3aa: CAWEKTGGHNEQFF

j_gene: TRBJ2-1
v_gene: TRBV11-2
abundance: NA
d_gene: NA
CDR3nt: TGTGCCAGCAGCTTAGAACCAGGCCCCCGGGGGCAGTTCTTC
CDR3aa: CASSLEPGPRGQFF

j_gene: TRBJ1-4
v_gene: TRBV9
abundance: few
d_gene: NA
CDR3nt: TGTGCCAGCAGCGTAGCGTCAGCACTTAATGAAAAACTGTTTTTT
CDR3aa: CASSVASALNEKLFF

j_gene: TRBJ1-1
v_gene: TRBV28
abundance: many
d_gene: NA
CDR3nt: TGTGCCAGCAGTTTATTGTCTTTAGGAGGCACTGAAGCTTTCTTT
CDR3aa: CASSLLSLGGTEAFF

j_gene: TRBJ2-5
v_gene: TRBV5-1
abundance: NA
d_gene: NA
CDR3nt: TGCGCCAGCAGCTTGGTTGACTCTCCAGAGACCCAGTACTTC
CDR3aa: CASSLVDSPETQYF

j_gene: TRBJ2-7
v_gene: TRBV12-3/TRBV12-4
abundance: many
d_gene: TRBD2
CDR3nt: TGTGCCAGCAGTAGGACTAGCGGGGGAGAGCAGTACTTC
CDR3aa: CASSRTSGGEQYF

j_gene: TRBJ2-7
v_gene: TRBV15
abundance: medium-sized
d_gene: NA
CDR3nt: TGTGCCACCAGCCGCAGAACCTCCTACGAGCAGTACTTC
CDR3aa: CATSRRTSYEQYF

j_gene: TRBJ2-5
v_gene: TRBV6-2/TRBV6-3
abundance: many
d_gene: TRBD2
CDR3nt: TGTGCCAGCAGTTACTCAGAGCGGGGGGACCAAGAGACCCAGTACTTC
CDR3aa: CASSYSERGDQETQYF

j_gene: TRBJ2-2
v_gene: TRBV10-3
abundance: NA
d_gene: TRBD2
CDR3nt: TGTGCCATCACCCCGAGGACTTTAGCGGGGGGTGGGACCGGGGAGCTGTTTTTT
CDR3aa: CAITPRTLAGGGTGELFF

j_gene: TRBJ1-2
v_gene: TRBV12-3/TRBV12-4
abundance: many
d_gene: NA
CDR3nt: TGTGCCAGCAGTGGGAAAGGGAACTATGGCTACACCTTC
CDR3aa: CASSGKGNYGYTF

j_gene: TRBJ1-1
v_gene: TRBV6-2/TRBV6-3
abundance: many
d_gene: NA
CDR3nt: TGTGCCAGCAGTTACTTGCACACCACTGAAGCTTTCTTT
CDR3aa: CASSYLHTTEAFF

j_gene: TRBJ1-5
v_gene: TRBV6-1
abundance: NA
d_gene: TRBD1
CDR3nt: TGTGCCAGCAGGTCCGTGACAGGGGGTCAGCCCCATCATTTT
CDR3aa: CASRSVTGGQPHHF

j_gene: TRBJ2-7
v_gene: TRBV28
abundance: many
d_gene: NA
CDR3nt: TGTGCCAGCAGTCAAGACGTACTTATCTACGAGCAGTACTTC
CDR3aa: CASSQDVLIYEQYF

j_gene: TRBJ2-3
v_gene: TRBV18
abundance: many
d_gene: TRBD1
CDR3nt: TGTGCCAGCTCACCAAGGACAGGGGAAAGCACAGATACGCAGTATTTT
CDR3aa: CASSPRTGESTDTQYF

j_gene: TRBJ2-5
v_gene: TRBV29-1
abundance: many
d_gene: TRBD2
CDR3nt: TGCAGCGTCTTAGCGGGGCAAGAGACCCAGTACTTC
CDR3aa: CSVLAGQETQYF

j_gene: TRBJ2-5
v_gene: TRBV12-3/TRBV12-4
abundance: many
d_gene: TRBD2
CDR3nt: TGTGCCAGCAGTTTATGGACTAGCGGTCAAGAGACCCAGTACTTC
CDR3aa: CASSLWTSGQETQYF

j_gene: TRBJ2-4
v_gene: TRBV28
abundance: many
d_gene: TRBD1
CDR3nt: TGTGCCAGCAGTTTGCCGGGACAGCTAACCAAAAACATTCAGTACTTC
CDR3aa: CASSLPGQLTKNIQYF

j_gene: TRBJ2-7
v_gene: TRBV13
abundance: many
d_gene: NA
CDR3nt: TGTGCCAGCAGCACAGAGAGGAGCTCCTACGAGCAGTACTTC
CDR3aa: CASSTERSSYEQYF

j_gene: TRBJ1-2
v_gene: TRBV5-1
abundance: many
d_gene: NA
CDR3nt: TGCGCCAGCAGCTTGGAGGGGCAGAGAGGTGGTTATGGCTACACCTTC
CDR3aa: CASSLEGQRGGYGYTF

j_gene: TRBJ2-1
v_gene: TRBV12-3/TRBV12-4
abundance: many
d_gene: TRBD1
CDR3nt: TGTGCCAGCACCTCGACAGGGTATGGGTTCTTC
CDR3aa: CASTSTGYGFF

j_gene: TRBJ1-2
v_gene: TRBV2
abundance: many
d_gene: NA
CDR3nt: TGTGCCAGCCAGGGATCCGGTGGCTACACCTTC
CDR3aa: CASQGSGGYTF

j_gene: TRBJ1-1
v_gene: TRBV6-2/TRBV6-3
abundance: many
d_gene: TRBD1
CDR3nt: TGTGCCAGCAGGGCGACAGGGGGGCTGAACACTGAAGCTTTCTTT
CDR3aa: CASRATGGLNTEAFF

j_gene: TRBJ1-6
v_gene: TRBV20-1
abundance: many
d_gene: NA
CDR3nt: TGCAGTGCTAGAGATGTTGAGTCGCACTTT
CDR3aa: CSARDVESHF

j_gene: TRBJ2-5
v_gene: TRBV7-9
abundance: NA
d_gene: NA
CDR3nt: TGTGCCAGCAGCTTCAGAGGGGAGAGGGAGACCCAGTACTTC
CDR3aa: CASSFRGERETQYF

j_gene: TRBJ1-3
v_gene: TRBV24-1
abundance: many
d_gene: NA
CDR3nt: TGTGCCACCAGTGATTTGGAAAGGCGCTCTGGAAACACCATATATTTT
CDR3aa: CATSDLERRSGNTIYF

j_gene: TRBJ1-6
v_gene: TRBV2
abundance: NA
d_gene: NA
CDR3nt: TGTGCCAGCAGTTACGGGGCTATTCCGTTCATCTCCTATAATTCACCCCTCCACTTT
CDR3aa: CASSYGAIPFISYNSPLHF

j_gene: TRBJ1-4
v_gene: TRBV24-1
abundance: many
d_gene: NA
CDR3nt: TGTGCCACCAGTGAAGGCTTGGATGAAAAACTGTTTTTT
CDR3aa: CATSEGLDEKLFF

j_gene: TRBJ1-3
v_gene: TRBV12-3/TRBV12-4
abundance: many
d_gene: NA
CDR3nt: TGTGCCAGCAGACCCGGGACAACCCGAAACACCATATATTTT
CDR3aa: CASRPGTTRNTIYF

j_gene: TRBJ2-1
v_gene: TRBV11-2
abundance: NA
d_gene: NA
CDR3nt: TGTGCCAGCAGCTTAATGGTTAGAAAGTCCAGTTACAATGAGCAGTTCTTC
CDR3aa: CASSLMVRKSSYNEQFF

j_gene: TRBJ2-3
v_gene: TRBV11-2
abundance: NA
d_gene: NA
CDR3nt: TGTGCCAGCAGCCTGGACGTACCCGCAGATACGCAGTATTTT
CDR3aa: CASSLDVPADTQYF

j_gene: TRBJ1-1
v_gene: TRBV13
abundance: few
d_gene: NA
CDR3nt: TGTGCCAGCAGCACCCAGGGTTTAGGGGTCAGTTGGGCTTTCTTT
CDR3aa: CASSTQGLGVSWAFF

j_gene: TRBJ2-2
v_gene: TRBV27
abundance: many
d_gene: TRBD2
CDR3nt: TGTGCCAGCAGTTTGGCTGAGCGGGGGAGCACCGGGGAGCTGTTTTTT
CDR3aa: CASSLAERGSTGELFF

j_gene: TRBJ2-7
v_gene: TRBV5-8
abundance: many
d_gene: NA
CDR3nt: TGTGCCAGCCGCCGGGACGGAAGTCACTACGAGCAGTACTTC
CDR3aa: CASRRDGSHYEQYF

j_gene: TRBJ1-1
v_gene: TRBV4-2
abundance: many
d_gene: TRBD1
CDR3nt: TGTGCCAGCAGCCAAACAGGGGTAAACACTGAAGCTTTCTTT
CDR3aa: CASSQTGVNTEAFF

j_gene: TRBJ2-2
v_gene: TRBV11-1
abundance: many
d_gene: TRBD2
CDR3nt: TGTGCCAGCAGCAAGAGCGGGGATTTGAACACCGGGGAGCTGTTTTTT
CDR3aa: CASSKSGDLNTGELFF

j_gene: TRBJ1-2
v_gene: TRBV11-2
abundance: many
d_gene: NA
CDR3nt: TGTGCCAGCAGCTTTAGGGACTATGGCTACACCTTC
CDR3aa: CASSFRDYGYTF

j_gene: TRBJ1-2
v_gene: TRBV28
abundance: NA
d_gene: NA
CDR3nt: TGTGCCAGCAGTTGGGCCCGGGACGCCGGTACTGGTGCTGGCTATGGCTACACCTTC
CDR3aa: CASSWARDAGTGAGYGYTF